This TCR beta chain comes out of a study of blood T cell repertoires in COVID-19. For the study at large: Whether acute or convalescent, the COVID-19 samples came from the United States, Italy and Spain. From T cells, B-cell-depleted T cells, or PBMCs came the material, which was cDNA or gDNA.

The authors' processing: How many nucleated cells were present was estimated from reference gene primer amplification. Here immunoSEQ multiplex PCR was the method, and the copy in TCRdb shows in-frame clones only, minus some. V, J and clone size are those of that table, while D and trimming were read from the DNA. Among roughly 60,000 clones listed, about 88% were seen once. The V gene's germline CDR1 is SNHLY and CDR2 FYNNEI. Trimming shortened V by 6 bases and J by 7 bases, and 16 bases separated the two germline ends. This CDR3 has 14 amino acids. The sequenced sample consisted of peripheral blood. The J gene is TRBJ2-1, the V gene TRBV2; TRBD2 is a possible D gene (6 bases). This receptor was taken from a human donor with active COVID-19. The donor label of this sample is uncertain. The CDR3 DNA reads as TGTGCCAGCAGCGTTGGGACCGGGGGAAATGAGCAGTTCTTC. Its translation: CASSVGTGGNEQFF.